The rows below give T cell receptor beta chains drawn from one sample of a study of T-cell reconstitution after alpha-beta-depleted transplantation in children. A single record per CDR3 protein comes from TCRdb applying MiXCR to the PCR reads. This sample has about 600,000 distinct CDR3 sequences, with approximately 12% found just once. The sample in question was PBMCs, mostly from graft donor cells, obtained 360 days after TCRalphabeta/CD19-depleted stem cell transplant. The receptors derive from a male patient aged 10 to 17 who had a stem cell transplant for acute myeloid leukemia, so the T cells may come from the graft donor. CDR3s include the opening cysteine and the closing phenylalanine or tryptophan. Fields, in order: D gene, CDR3 length, clone size, V gene, J gene, CDR3 DNA, CDR3 protein. A D gene is named only where the DNA matches it firmly. Not every row has a clone size; where given, it reads once, few, many or a size class.

d_call: -
cdr3_length: 13
clone_size: few
v_call: TRBV25-1
j_call: TRBJ2-3
cdr3_nt: TGTGCCAGCAGTGATGGGAGCACAGATACGCAGTATTTT
cdr3_aa: CASSDGSTDTQYF

d_call: TRBD1
cdr3_length: 17
clone_size: -
v_call: TRBV10-3
j_call: TRBJ2-5
cdr3_nt: TGTGCCATCAGTGAGGTATTCGGGGGACAGGGGAACGAGACCCAGTACTTC
cdr3_aa: CAISEVFGGQGNETQYF

d_call: -
cdr3_length: 16
clone_size: many
v_call: TRBV4-2
j_call: TRBJ2-3
cdr3_nt: TGTGCCAGCAGCCAAGAAGGGGGGGGAAGGGCAGATACGCAGTATTTT
cdr3_aa: CASSQEGGGRADTQYF

d_call: TRBD2
cdr3_length: 15
clone_size: -
v_call: TRBV30
j_call: TRBJ2-6
cdr3_nt: TGTGCCTGGAGTGTACGGGGAGGGGTGGCCAACGTCCTGACTTTC
cdr3_aa: CAWSVRGGVANVLTF

d_call: -
cdr3_length: 16
clone_size: few
v_call: TRBV6-2/TRBV6-3
j_call: TRBJ2-7
cdr3_nt: TGTGCCAGCAGTTACTTCCTCGGCGGGGCAACCTACGAGCAGTACTTC
cdr3_aa: CASSYFLGGATYEQYF

d_call: -
cdr3_length: 15
clone_size: -
v_call: TRBV4-3
j_call: TRBJ2-3
cdr3_nt: TGCGCCAGCAGCCAAGATGTAGGCGGCACAGATACGCAGTATTTT
cdr3_aa: CASSQDVGGTDTQYF

d_call: -
cdr3_length: 13
clone_size: once
v_call: TRBV19
j_call: TRBJ1-1
cdr3_nt: TGTGCCAGTAGTATGCGGAGGGGGACTGAAGCTTTCTTT
cdr3_aa: CASSMRRGTEAFF

d_call: -
cdr3_length: 17
clone_size: -
v_call: TRBV7-9
j_call: TRBJ2-7
cdr3_nt: TGTGCCAGCAGCTTATCGGGACTCCCAACGGGTGGCCACGAGCAGTACTTC
cdr3_aa: CASSLSGLPTGGHEQYF

d_call: TRBD1
cdr3_length: 15
clone_size: few
v_call: TRBV6-2/TRBV6-3
j_call: TRBJ1-6
cdr3_nt: TGTGCCAGCAGTTACCGGGACAGGGAGGCGGCGCCCCTCCACTTT
cdr3_aa: CASSYRDREAAPLHF

d_call: TRBD2
cdr3_length: 14
clone_size: -
v_call: TRBV7-6
j_call: TRBJ2-1
cdr3_nt: TGTGCCAGCAGCTGGGCAGCGGGAGGGGATGAGCAGTTCTTC
cdr3_aa: CASSWAAGGDEQFF